The TCR beta chain under discussion was sequenced for a study of blood T cell repertoires in COVID-19. Study background: Samples taken during acute and convalescent COVID-19 were collected in the United States, Italy and Spain. In each case, the material was cDNA or gDNA derived from T cells, B-cell-depleted T cells, or PBMCs.

Germline V gene sequence: CDR1 ENHRY, CDR2 SYGVKD. V lost 4 bases to trimming and J lost 5 bases; unmatched junction nucleotides: 11. The CDR3 is 17 residues long. Original data processing: The assay estimated nucleated cells by amplifying reference gene primers. This table comes from immunoSEQ multiplex PCR, and its TCRdb copy is limited to in-frame clones, with some not included. Clonal size and the V and J genes are those of that table, whereas D and trimming came from the DNA. The sample has fewer than 250,000 clones, around 83% seen once. This sequence was found in a man in his fifties or sixties with active or convalescent COVID-19. Sample: peripheral blood. The chain recombines TRBV10-3 with TRBJ2-1; TRBD1 matches at 10 bases. CDR3 loop: CAISARGGQGINNEQFF. CDR3 DNA: TGTGCCATCAGTGCCCGGGGGGGACAGGGGATAAACAATGAGCAGTTCTTC.